This T cell receptor (beta chain) comes out of a study of T cell repertoires in cytomegalovirus infection (dated by TCRdb to between 2017 and 2020). Concerning the study at large: Donor HLA type was relevant to the analysis, as public TCR beta signatures indicated carriage of CMV infection together with the matching HLA type. The paper as a whole reports these results and caveats: In both this cohort and an independent roughly 400-donor cohort, the cumulative frequency of public TCR beta family members distinguished carriers of CMV infection plus the relevant HLA type. The ex vivo response was dominated by HLA-C-restricted CMV-specific TCR beta clonotypes, and the single most frequent clonotype in two of eight donors was supplied by these HLA-C-restricted clonotypes.

The sequencer listed for this sample is Illumina HiSeq 1500. TCRdb passed the public sequencing reads through fastp at Q25 and MiXCR, retaining productive beta sequences. Each entry is one CDR3 protein sequence, shown with its most common DNA and genes. Present in this sample are about 530,000 distinct CDR3 sequences, 26% of which were seen just once. The leading ten clones occupy roughly an eighth of the sample. V loses 3 bases, J loses 3 bases, and the germline ends lie 21 bases apart. CDR1 and CDR2 (MDHEN, SYDVKM) derive from the germline V gene. The CDR3 runs 18 residues from the cysteine to the phenylalanine. Of all the DNA, just the CDR3 is kept, 54 bases in frame from base 1. Only a few counts were recorded for this clonotype. What this receptor recognizes is not known. No base quality values were provided; no much bigger clone lies one nucleotide off.

The sequenced sample consisted of PBMCs. This TCR was recovered from a human donor in good health (CMV status not recorded). Some clones in this sample may be carry-over from other donors' samples. The rearranged segments are TRBV28 and TRBJ2-4, with TRBD2 tentatively as D gene (6 bases match). The CDR3 region has the sequence CASSFGGRPIYVKNIQYF. The DNA is TGTGCCAGCAGTTTCGGAGGGAGACCGATTTACGTCAAAAACATTCAGTACTTC. When the CDR3 is completed using the reference TRBV28 and TRBJ2-4 genes on either side, the full variable domain is DVKVTQSSRYLVKRTGEKVFLECVQDMDHENMFWYRQDPGLGLRLIYFSYDVKMKEKGDIPEGYSVSREKKERFSLILESASTNQTSMYLCASSFGGRPIYVKNIQYFGAGTRLSVL.